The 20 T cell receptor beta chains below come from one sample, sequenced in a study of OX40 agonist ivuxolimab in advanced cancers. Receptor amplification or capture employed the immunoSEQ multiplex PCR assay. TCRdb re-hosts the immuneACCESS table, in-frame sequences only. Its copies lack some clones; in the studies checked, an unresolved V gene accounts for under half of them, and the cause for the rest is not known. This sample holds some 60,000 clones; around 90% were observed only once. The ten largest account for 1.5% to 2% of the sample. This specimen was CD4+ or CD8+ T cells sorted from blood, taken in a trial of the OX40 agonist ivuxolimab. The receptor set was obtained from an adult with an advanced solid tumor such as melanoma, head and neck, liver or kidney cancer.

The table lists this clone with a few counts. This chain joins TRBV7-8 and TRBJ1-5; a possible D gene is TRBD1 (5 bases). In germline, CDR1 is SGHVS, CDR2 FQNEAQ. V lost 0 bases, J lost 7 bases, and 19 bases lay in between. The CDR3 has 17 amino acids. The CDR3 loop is CASSLATGTAGEQPQHF. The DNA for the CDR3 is TGTGCCAGCAGCTTAGCCACCGGGACCGCGGGGGAACAGCCCCAGCATTTT.

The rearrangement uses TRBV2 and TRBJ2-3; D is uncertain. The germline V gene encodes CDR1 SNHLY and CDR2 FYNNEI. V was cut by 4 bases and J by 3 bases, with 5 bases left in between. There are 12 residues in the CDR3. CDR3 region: CASSVATDTQYF. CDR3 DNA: TGTGCCAGCAGTGTAGCAACAGATACGCAGTATTTT.

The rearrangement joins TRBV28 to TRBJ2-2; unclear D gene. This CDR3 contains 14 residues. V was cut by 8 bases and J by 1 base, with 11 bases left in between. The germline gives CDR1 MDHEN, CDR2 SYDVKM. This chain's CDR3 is CASGTPRNTGELFF. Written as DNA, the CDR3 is TGTGCCAGCGGCACCCCCCGGAACACCGGGGAGCTGTTTTTT.

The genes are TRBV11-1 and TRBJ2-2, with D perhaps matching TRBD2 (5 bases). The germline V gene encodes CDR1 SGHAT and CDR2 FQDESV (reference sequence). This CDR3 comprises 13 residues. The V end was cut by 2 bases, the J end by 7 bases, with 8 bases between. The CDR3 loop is CASSLTSFGELFF. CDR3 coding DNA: TGTGCCAGCAGCTTAACTAGTTTCGGGGAGCTGTTTTTT.

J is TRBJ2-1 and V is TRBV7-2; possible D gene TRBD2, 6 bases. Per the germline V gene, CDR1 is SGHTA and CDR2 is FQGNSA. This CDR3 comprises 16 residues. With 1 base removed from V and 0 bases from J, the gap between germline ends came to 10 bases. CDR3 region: CASSLVGGASYNEQFF. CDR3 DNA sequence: TGTGCCAGCAGCTTAGTGGGGGGTGCCTCCTACAATGAGCAGTTCTTC.

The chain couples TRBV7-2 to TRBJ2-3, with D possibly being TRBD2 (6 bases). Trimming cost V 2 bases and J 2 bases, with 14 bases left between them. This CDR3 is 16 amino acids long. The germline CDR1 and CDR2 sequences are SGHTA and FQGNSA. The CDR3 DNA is TGTGCCAGCAGCTTAAAGGGCGGGGAGGTCACAGATACGCAGTATTTT. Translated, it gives CASSLKGGEVTDTQYF.

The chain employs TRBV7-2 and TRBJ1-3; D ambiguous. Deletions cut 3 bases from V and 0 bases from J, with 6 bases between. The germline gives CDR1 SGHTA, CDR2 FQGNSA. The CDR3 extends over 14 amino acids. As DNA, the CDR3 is TGTGCCAGCAGCTTGAGCTCCTCTGGAAACACCATATATTTT. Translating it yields CASSLSSSGNTIYF.

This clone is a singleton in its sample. This CDR3 is CASRPDRVVGYGYTF. CDR3 DNA sequence: TGTGCCAGCAGACCTGACAGGGTAGTAGGCTATGGCTACACCTTC. The chain has TRBV2 and TRBJ1-2; 7 bases agree with TRBD1. Germline loops: CDR1 SNHLY, CDR2 FYNNEI. The ends lost 6 bases at V and 4 bases at J; junction bases unmatched: 11. The CDR3 has 15 residues.

CDR3 amino acids: CASTMTDRAYEQYF. The CDR3 nucleotides are TGTGCCAGCACCATGACGGACAGGGCCTACGAGCAGTACTTC. The chain recombines TRBV6-6 with TRBJ2-7, with 8 nucleotides matching TRBD1. Trimming cost V 7 bases and J 2 bases; bases outside gene matches: 7. This CDR3 contains 14 residues. Germline CDR1 reads MNHNY; CDR2 reads SVGAGI (reference sequence).

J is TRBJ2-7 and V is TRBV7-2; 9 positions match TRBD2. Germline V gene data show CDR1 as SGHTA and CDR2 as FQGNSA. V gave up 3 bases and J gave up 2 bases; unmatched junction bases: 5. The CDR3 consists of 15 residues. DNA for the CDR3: TGTGCCAGCAGCTTGACTAGCGGATCCGCCTACGAGCAGTACTTC. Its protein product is CASSLTSGSAYEQYF.

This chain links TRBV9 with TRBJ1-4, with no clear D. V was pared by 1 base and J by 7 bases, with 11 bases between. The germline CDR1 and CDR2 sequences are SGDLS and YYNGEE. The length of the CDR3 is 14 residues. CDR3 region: CASSVTDGGEKLFF. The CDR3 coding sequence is TGTGCCAGCAGCGTAACCGATGGTGGTGAAAAACTGTTTTTT.

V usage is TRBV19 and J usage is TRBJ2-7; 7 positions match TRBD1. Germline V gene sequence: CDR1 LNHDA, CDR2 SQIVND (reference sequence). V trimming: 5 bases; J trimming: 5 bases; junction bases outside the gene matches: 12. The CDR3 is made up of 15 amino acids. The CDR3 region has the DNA TGTGCCAGTAGTCCACGACAGGGAAGGATTGACGAGCAGTACTTC. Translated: CASSPRQGRIDEQYF.

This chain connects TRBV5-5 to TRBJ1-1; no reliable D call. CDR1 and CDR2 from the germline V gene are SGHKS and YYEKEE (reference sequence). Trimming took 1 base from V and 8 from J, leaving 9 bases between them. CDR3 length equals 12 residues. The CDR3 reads CASSLTGVEAFF. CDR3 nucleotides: TGTGCCAGCAGCTTGACGGGAGTGGAAGCTTTCTTT. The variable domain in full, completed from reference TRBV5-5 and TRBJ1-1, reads DAGVTQSPTHLIKTRGQQVTLRCSPISGHKSVSWYQQVLGQGPQFIFQYYEKEERGRGNFPDRFSARQFPNYSSELNVNALLLGDSALYLCASSLTGVEAFFGQGTRLTVV.

CDR3 residues: CAWSVLGGRWPGELFF. Here the CDR3 DNA reads TGTGCCTGGAGTGTATTAGGGGGACGCTGGCCGGGGGAGCTGTTTTTT. The chain carries TRBV30 and TRBJ2-2; D might be TRBD1 (6 bases). V lost 0 bases, J lost 8 bases, and 19 bases lay in between. The germline CDR1 and CDR2 sequences are GTSNPN and SVGIG (reference sequence). This CDR3 is built from 16 residues.

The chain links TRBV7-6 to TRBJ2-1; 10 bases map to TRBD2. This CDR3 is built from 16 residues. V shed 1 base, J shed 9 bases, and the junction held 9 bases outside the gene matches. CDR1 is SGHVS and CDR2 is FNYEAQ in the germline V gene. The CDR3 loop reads CASSLEWSGGEREQFF. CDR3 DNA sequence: TGTGCCAGCAGCTTAGAATGGAGCGGGGGGGAGCGTGAGCAGTTCTTC.

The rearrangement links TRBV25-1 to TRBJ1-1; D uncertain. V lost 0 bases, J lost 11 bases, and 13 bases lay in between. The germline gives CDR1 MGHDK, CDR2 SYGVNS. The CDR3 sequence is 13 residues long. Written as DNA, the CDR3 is TGTGCCAGCAGTGAATACGGAGGGTCTCCGGCTTTCTTT. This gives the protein CASSEYGGSPAFF.

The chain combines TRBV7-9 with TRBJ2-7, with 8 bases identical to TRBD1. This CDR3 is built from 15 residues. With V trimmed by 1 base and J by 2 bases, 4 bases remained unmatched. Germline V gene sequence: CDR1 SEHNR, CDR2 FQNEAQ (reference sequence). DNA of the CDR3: TGTGCCAGCAGCTTAGACGGACAGGGTCCCTACGAGCAGTACTTC. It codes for CASSLDGQGPYEQYF.

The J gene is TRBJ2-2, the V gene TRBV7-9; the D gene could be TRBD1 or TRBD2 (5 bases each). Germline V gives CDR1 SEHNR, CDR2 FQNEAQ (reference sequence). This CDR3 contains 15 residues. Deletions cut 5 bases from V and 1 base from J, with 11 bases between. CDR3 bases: TGTGCCAGCAGCCCGAATGGGGGGAACACCGGGGAGCTGTTTTTT. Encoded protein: CASSPNGGNTGELFF.

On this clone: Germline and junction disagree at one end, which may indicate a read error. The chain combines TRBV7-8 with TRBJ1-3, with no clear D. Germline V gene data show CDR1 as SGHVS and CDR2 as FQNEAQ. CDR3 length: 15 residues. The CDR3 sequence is CASSSTQHSGDTIYF. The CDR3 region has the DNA TGTGCCAGCAGCTCCACCCAACATTCTGGAGACACCATATATTTT.

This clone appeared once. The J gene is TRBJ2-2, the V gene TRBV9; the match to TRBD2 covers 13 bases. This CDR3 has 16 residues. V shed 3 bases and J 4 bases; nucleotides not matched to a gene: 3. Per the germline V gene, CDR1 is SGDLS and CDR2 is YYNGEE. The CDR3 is CASSEGLAGFTGELFF. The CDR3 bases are TGTGCCAGCAGCGAGGGACTAGCGGGGTTCACCGGGGAGCTGTTTTTT.